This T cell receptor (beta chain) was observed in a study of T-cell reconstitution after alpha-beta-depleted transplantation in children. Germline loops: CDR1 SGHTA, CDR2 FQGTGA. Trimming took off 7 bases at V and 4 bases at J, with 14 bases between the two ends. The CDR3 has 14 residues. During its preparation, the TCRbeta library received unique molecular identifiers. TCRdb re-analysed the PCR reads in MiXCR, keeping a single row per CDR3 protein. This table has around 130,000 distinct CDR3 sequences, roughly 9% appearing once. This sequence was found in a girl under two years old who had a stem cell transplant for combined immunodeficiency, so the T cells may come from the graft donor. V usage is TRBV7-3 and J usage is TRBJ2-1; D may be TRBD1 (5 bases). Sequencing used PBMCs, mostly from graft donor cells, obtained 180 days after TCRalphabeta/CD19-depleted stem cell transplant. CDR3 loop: CASIGESTYNEQFF. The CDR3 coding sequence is TGTGCCAGCATAGGGGAATCTACGTACAATGAGCAGTTCTTC.